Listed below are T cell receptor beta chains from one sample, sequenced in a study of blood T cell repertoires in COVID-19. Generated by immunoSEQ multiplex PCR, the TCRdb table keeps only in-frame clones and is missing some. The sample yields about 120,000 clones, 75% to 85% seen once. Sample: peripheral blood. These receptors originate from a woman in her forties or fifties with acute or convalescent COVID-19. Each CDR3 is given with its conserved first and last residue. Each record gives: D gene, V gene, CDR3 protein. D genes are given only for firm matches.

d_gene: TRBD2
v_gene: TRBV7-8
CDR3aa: CASSLFWGLLAVEETQYF

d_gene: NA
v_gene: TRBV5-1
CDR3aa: CASSLQGPLGGNTIYF

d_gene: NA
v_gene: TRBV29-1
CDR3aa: CSAEYQGNTIYF

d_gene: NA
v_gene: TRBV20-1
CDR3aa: CSARDPMAAFF

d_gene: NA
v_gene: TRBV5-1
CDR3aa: CASSRTADYEQYF

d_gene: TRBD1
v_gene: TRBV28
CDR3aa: CASILGTGRGYGYTF

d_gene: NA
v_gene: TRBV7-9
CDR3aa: CASSLAGGRTDTQYF

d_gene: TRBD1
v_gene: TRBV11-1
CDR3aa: CASKTDRNEKLFF

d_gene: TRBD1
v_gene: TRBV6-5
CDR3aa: CASSSPGGQGKFEQYF

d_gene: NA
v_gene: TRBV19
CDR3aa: CASSPGLRNTEAFF

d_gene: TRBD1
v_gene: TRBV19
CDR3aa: CASSGHRGHTGELFF

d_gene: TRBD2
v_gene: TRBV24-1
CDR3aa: CATSDSPGLAGGTDTQYF

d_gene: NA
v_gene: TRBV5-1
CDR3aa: CASSLTGPAYEQYF

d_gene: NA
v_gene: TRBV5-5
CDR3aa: CASSSQGGSEAFF

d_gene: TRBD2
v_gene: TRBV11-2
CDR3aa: CASRPGLAKGEQFF

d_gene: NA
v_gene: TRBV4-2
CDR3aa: CASSQGAEDTQYF

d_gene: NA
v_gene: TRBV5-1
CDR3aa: CASSLGDSGNTIYF

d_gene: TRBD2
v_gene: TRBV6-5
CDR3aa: CASIPVREGRYEQYF

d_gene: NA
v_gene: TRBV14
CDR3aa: CASSHLDTSSYNSPLHF

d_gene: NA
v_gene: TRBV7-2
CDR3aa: CADEAGTNTGELFF

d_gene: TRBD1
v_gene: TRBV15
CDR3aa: CATSRPSTGGEKLFF

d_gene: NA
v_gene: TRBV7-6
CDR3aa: CASSLAGGSAKNIQYF

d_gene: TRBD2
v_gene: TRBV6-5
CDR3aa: CASSPTSGSTGELFF

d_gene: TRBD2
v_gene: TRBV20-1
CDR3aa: CSASTSEGTDTQYF

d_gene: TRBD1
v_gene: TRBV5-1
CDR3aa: CASTASATGTLTDTQYF

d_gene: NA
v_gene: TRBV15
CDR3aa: CATSRDDKYTDTQYF

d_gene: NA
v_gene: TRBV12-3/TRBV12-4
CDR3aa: CASSSGNNSPLHF

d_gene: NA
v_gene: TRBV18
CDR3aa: CASSRDNPYEQYF

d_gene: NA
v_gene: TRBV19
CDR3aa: CASSPGWNTGELFF

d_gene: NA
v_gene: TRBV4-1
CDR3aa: CASSQGEVNSPLHF

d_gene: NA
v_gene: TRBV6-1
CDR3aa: CASSEARGGLMDTEAFF

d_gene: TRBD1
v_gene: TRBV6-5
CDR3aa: CASTETGGANTIYF

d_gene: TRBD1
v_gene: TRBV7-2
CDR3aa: CASSLARYSRGPYSNQPQHF

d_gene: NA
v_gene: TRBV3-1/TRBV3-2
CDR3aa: CASSQDRDQPQHF

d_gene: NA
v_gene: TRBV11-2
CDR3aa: CASSSQQATEAFF

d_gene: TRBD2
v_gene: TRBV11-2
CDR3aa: CASSSLAGGPYEQYF

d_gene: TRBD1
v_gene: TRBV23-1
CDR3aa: CASRTGTGPCDYTF

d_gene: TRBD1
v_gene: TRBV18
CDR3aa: CASSPDRGWLNTEAFF

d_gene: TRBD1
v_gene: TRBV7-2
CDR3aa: CASRRNSQGTEAFF

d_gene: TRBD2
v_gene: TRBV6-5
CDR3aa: CASSFKAGGVVEQYF

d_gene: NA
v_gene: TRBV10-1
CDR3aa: CASSGPDTEAFF

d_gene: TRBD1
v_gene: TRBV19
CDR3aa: CASSISYVRGRDGYTF

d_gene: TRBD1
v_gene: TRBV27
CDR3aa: CASSLSNEGAVGEQYF

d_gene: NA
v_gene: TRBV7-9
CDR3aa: CASSLNRETEAFF

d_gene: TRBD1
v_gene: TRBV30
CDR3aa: CAWSLTGGREKLFF

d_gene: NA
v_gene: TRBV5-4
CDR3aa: CASSRKGLNTEAFF

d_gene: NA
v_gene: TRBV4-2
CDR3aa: CASSQDPDSYQYF

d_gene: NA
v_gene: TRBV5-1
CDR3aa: CASFRGPSGNTIYF

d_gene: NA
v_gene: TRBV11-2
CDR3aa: CASSLTRDEYEKLFF

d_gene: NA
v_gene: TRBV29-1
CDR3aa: CSVAMASVADTQYF

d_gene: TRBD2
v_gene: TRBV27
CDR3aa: CASSSRRLAGVSEQFF